The 24 T cell receptor beta chains given below trace back to one sample, sequenced in a study of T cell responses to AZD1222 COVID-19 vaccine. Produced via immunoSEQ multiplex PCR; TCRdb's table is partial and in-frame only. The sample shows roughly 84,000 clones, 70% to 90% of them seen only once. The sequencing here drew on peripheral blood, taken 28 days after the second AZD1222 dose. The receptor source for this set is an adult who received the AZD1222 COVID-19 vaccine.

The chain has TRBV27 and TRBJ2-2; 7 positions agree with TRBD2. The ends lost 6 bases at V and 5 bases at J; junction bases unmatched: 6. CDR3 length: 14 residues. CDR1 MNHEY and CDR2 SMNVEV come from the germline V gene (reference sequence). CDR3 DNA: TGTGCCAGCAGAGGTGGGGGAGGGACCGGGGAGCTGTTTTTT. Encoded protein: CASRGGGGTGELFF.

The CDR3 loop reads CASSIKRRAGYEQYF. In DNA, the CDR3 is TGTGCCAGTAGTATTAAGCGGAGGGCTGGCTACGAGCAGTACTTC. V usage is TRBV19 and J usage is TRBJ2-7; maybe TRBD2 (6 bases). This CDR3 region has 15 residues. V was trimmed by 3 bases and J by 3 bases, leaving 15 bases between them. Germline V gives CDR1 LNHDA, CDR2 SQIVND (reference sequence).

This clone was detected once. The CDR3, as DNA: TGTGCCAGCTCACCTCAGGGGGCGGGGAGCAATCAGCCCCAGCATTTT. This codes for CASSPQGAGSNQPQHF. J is TRBJ1-5 and V is TRBV18, with 8 bases that match TRBD1. Germline CDR1 and CDR2: KGHSH and LQKENI. The CDR3 is 16 residues long. V lost 3 bases to trimming and J lost 1 base; unmatched junction nucleotides: 5.

The chain couples TRBV28 to TRBJ2-7; TRBD1 matches 7 bases. V dropped 6 bases and J dropped 0; count of bases not matched to a gene: 5. Germline loops: CDR1 MDHEN, CDR2 SYDVKM. The CDR3 runs 14 residues. DNA for the CDR3: TGTGCCAGCAGGACGACAGGGACCTCCTACGAGCAGTACTTC. Its protein product is CASRTTGTSYEQYF.

The chain recombines TRBV27 with TRBJ1-1; D gene uncertain. The CDR3 runs to 12 residues. Trimming removed 5 bases at V and 4 bases at J, with 8 bases between. Germline-derived CDR1 and CDR2 are MNHEY and SMNVEV (reference sequence). CDR3 coding DNA: TGTGCCAGCAGTCGATGGGGCACTGAAGCTTTCTTT. Its protein product is CASSRWGTEAFF.

This clone was detected only once. The CDR3 loop is CASSQGWVRGNYGYTF. CDR3 in DNA: TGTGCCAGCAGCCAAGGATGGGTGAGAGGTAACTATGGCTACACCTTC. V gene TRBV3-1 (or the pseudogene TRBV3-2) combines with J gene TRBJ1-2; no reliable D call. In germline, CDR1 is LGHDT, CDR2 YNNKEL (reference sequence). The CDR3 consists of 16 residues. V was clipped by 1 base and J by 1 base, with 13 bases between them.

The gene calls are TRBV19 and TRBJ1-2; D remains unclear. CDR3 length: 17 amino acids. Trimming removed 0 bases from V and 0 bases from J, with 14 bases in between. CDR1 and CDR2 from the germline V gene are LNHDA and SQIVND (reference sequence). The CDR3 DNA sequence: TGTGCCAGTAGTATAGATTCGGGGAGTAGGGCTAACTATGGCTACACCTTC. Protein product: CASSIDSGSRANYGYTF.

The V and J genes are TRBV7-2 and TRBJ2-7; D is ambiguous. Between the trimmed V and J ends, which lost 1 base and 0 bases, there was a span of 7 bases. Germline V gene data show CDR1 as SGHTA and CDR2 as FQGNSA. CDR3 length: 14 residues. CDR3 nucleotides: TGTGCCAGCAGCTTAGACTGGAACTCCTACGAGCAGTACTTC. It yields the protein CASSLDWNSYEQYF.

The genes are TRBV30 and TRBJ1-5; no definite D call. This CDR3 comprises 13 residues. Germline lookup yields CDR1 GTSNPN and CDR2 SVGIG (reference sequence). Trimming cost V 2 bases and J 0 bases, with 5 bases left between them. In DNA, the CDR3 is TGTGCCTGGAGTCGGGATAGCAATCAGCCCCAGCATTTT. This sequence encodes CAWSRDSNQPQHF. The full variable domain, with the rest looked up from reference TRBV30 and TRBJ1-5, is SQTIHQWPATLVQPVGSPLSLECTVEGTSNPNLYWYRQAAGRGLQLLFYSVGIGQISSEVPQNLSASRPQDRQFILSSKKLLLSDSGFYLCAWSRDSNQPQHFGDGTRLSIL.

The chain links TRBV24-1 to TRBJ1-2; D may be TRBD1 (5 bases). The ends were cut back, 2 bases at V and 3 bases at J, with 6 bases in the middle. This CDR3 comprises 13 residues. Germline loops: CDR1 KGHDR, CDR2 SFDVKD. The CDR3 DNA reads as TGTGCCACCAGTGATTCGGGGGACTATGGCTACACCTTC. It specifies CATSDSGDYGYTF.

This chain links TRBV6-2 or TRBV6-3 with TRBJ1-5; no definite D call. Per the germline V gene, CDR1 is MNHEY and CDR2 is SVGEGT. This CDR3 contains 15 residues. Trimming shortened V by 3 bases and J by 4 bases, and 13 bases separated the two germline ends. The CDR3 nucleotides are TGTGCCAGCAGTTATGTGGCAGGCGGGAATCAGCCCCAGCATTTT. Protein product: CASSYVAGGNQPQHF.

The CDR3 here is CASSLVRLAGGGEQFF. CDR3 nucleotide sequence: TGTGCCAGCAGCTTAGTAAGGCTAGCGGGGGGAGGTGAGCAGTTCTTC. This chain connects TRBV7-2 to TRBJ2-1; 11 positions match TRBD2. The germline V gene encodes CDR1 SGHTA and CDR2 FQGNSA. The V segment lost 1 base and the J segment 9 bases; nucleotides outside the gene matches: 8. The CDR3 length is 16 residues.

The chain is built from TRBV9 and TRBJ2-1; 10 bases are shared with TRBD2. The junction had 5 bases not matched to a gene; V was cut back by 3 bases and J by 5 bases. This CDR3 region has 15 residues. Germline CDR1 is SGDLS and CDR2 is YYNGEE. CDR3 protein: CASSEGLAANNEQFF. The CDR3 nucleotides are TGTGCCAGCAGCGAAGGACTAGCGGCGAACAATGAGCAGTTCTTC.

This clone came up once. This chain joins TRBV27 and TRBJ1-4; TRBD1 aligns across 8 bases. In germline, CDR1 is MNHEY, CDR2 SMNVEV (reference sequence). The junction had 8 bases not matched to a gene; V was cut back by 0 bases and J by 8 bases. The CDR3 sequence is 16 residues long. The CDR3 nucleotides are TGTGCCAGCAGTTTATCCCGCAGGGGGCAGAGCGAAAAACTGTTTTTT. It specifies CASSLSRRGQSEKLFF.

In DNA form, the CDR3 reads TGTGCCAGCAGGAGATGGAACTCCTATAATTCACCCCTCCACTTT. It codes for CASRRWNSYNSPLHF. The chain couples TRBV6-5 to TRBJ1-6; D is uncertain. The CDR3 contains 15 residues. In germline, CDR1 is MNHEY, CDR2 SVGAGI. Trimming shortened V by 6 bases and J by 0 bases, and 9 bases separated the two germline ends.

The CDR3 sequence is CATTKFDEQYV. CDR3 bases: TGTGCCACTACGAAGTTTGACGAGCAGTACGTC. The chain has TRBV19 and TRBJ2-7; D not certain. The CDR3 spans 11 residues. From germline, CDR1 is LNHDA and CDR2 SQIVND (reference sequence). The V end lost 10 bases, the J end lost 5 bases, and 12 bases lay between the germline ends.

J is TRBJ2-6 and V is TRBV7-3; unclear D gene. Trimming took off 2 bases at V and 0 bases at J, with 11 bases between the two ends. Germline V lookup: CDR1 SGHTA, CDR2 FQGTGA. The CDR3 is made up of 17 amino acids. The CDR3 nucleotides read TGTGCCAGCAGCTTAGCAGGTAGAGCCTCTGGGGCCAACGTCCTGACTTTC. It is translated as CASSLAGRASGANVLTF.

The V and J genes are TRBV12-5 and TRBJ1-5; D is possibly TRBD1 (5 bases). The V end was cut by 6 bases, the J end by 5 bases, with 14 bases between. The CDR3 contains 14 residues. The germline gives CDR1 LGHNT, CDR2 FRNRAP. The CDR3 loop reads CASGRDLEHQPQHF. CDR3 DNA sequence: TGTGCTAGTGGCAGGGACCTCGAGCATCAGCCCCAGCATTTT.

The gene calls are TRBV7-3 and TRBJ1-1; TRBD1 matches 9 bases. The CDR3 is made up of 15 amino acids. V gave up 5 bases and J gave up 0 bases; unmatched junction bases: 4. CDR1 is SGHTA and CDR2 is FQGTGA in the germline V gene. The CDR3, as DNA: TGTGCCAGCAGCCCTGGACAGGGGCTGAACACTGAAGCTTTCTTT. It is translated as CASSPGQGLNTEAFF.

The V and J genes are TRBV6-6 and TRBJ1-5; perhaps TRBD1 as D (5 bases). CDR1 is MNHNY, CDR2 SVGAGI, per germline (reference sequence). V lost 7 bases, J lost 0 bases, and 13 bases lay in between. This CDR3 spans 15 amino acids. CDR3 sequence (DNA): TGTGCCAGCACCCACAGGCGGGATAGCAATCAGCCCCAGCATTTT. Amino acid sequence: CASTHRRDSNQPQHF.

The V call is TRBV27, the J call TRBJ2-1; no reliable D call. Germline CDR1 and CDR2: MNHEY and SMNVEV (reference sequence). CDR3 size: 13 residues. Trimming took off 5 bases at V and 9 bases at J, with 14 bases between the two ends. This chain's CDR3 is CASSSWPSSEQFF. The CDR3 region has the DNA TGTGCCAGCAGTAGTTGGCCGAGCAGTGAGCAGTTCTTC.

The chain joins TRBV24-1 to TRBJ1-5; TRBD1 matches at 7 bases. The germline V gene has CDR1 KGHDR and CDR2 SFDVKD. V was clipped by 4 bases and J by 7 bases; unmatched bases: 9. The CDR3 length is 15 residues. This CDR3 reads CATSDQTGLGQPQHF. The CDR3 coding sequence is TGTGCCACCAGTGACCAGACAGGGCTTGGGCAGCCCCAGCATTTT.

The chain employs TRBV29-1 and TRBJ2-1; D might be TRBD1 (6 bases). The CDR3 length is 14 residues. Germline assignment: CDR1 SQVTM and CDR2 ANQGSEA. V was cut by 7 bases and J by 2 bases, with 15 bases left in between. The CDR3 DNA sequence: TGCAGCGCCCAGGGGATAGCTGCCTACAATGAGCAGTTCTTC. Residues: CSAQGIAAYNEQFF.

This clone was seen just once. This sequence joins TRBV29-1 and TRBJ2-5, with TRBD1 identical over 7 bases. Germline CDR1 and CDR2: SQVTM and ANQGSEA. Germline trimming cut 2 bases from V and 2 bases from J; bases unmatched to any gene: 5. This CDR3 has 14 amino acids. The CDR3 loop is CSVERGPAQETQYF. In DNA, the CDR3 is TGCAGCGTTGAAAGGGGGCCAGCGCAAGAGACCCAGTACTTC.